This note documents a single TCR beta chain sequence. Its target antigen remains unknown. Qualities for individual bases were not recorded, and no much larger clone is one base off. From the cysteine up to the phenylalanine, the CDR3 has a length of 15 residues. Here the CDR3 DNA is all that survives: 45 bases in frame from base 1. The receptor library was made with 5' RACE. Sequenced using an Illumina HiSeq 2000. A universal primer binding site was added through template switching, and the final cDNA carried a unique molecular identifier so that TCR cDNA molecules could be counted accurately. Specific primers in the conserved constant-segment region were used to synthesize first-strand cDNA for the TCR alpha and beta chains. Each cDNA library was double barcoded, with a SMART-Mk sample barcode plus Illumina barcodes, to control for contamination. TruSeq adapter sequences, together with Illumina sample barcodes, were added in two successive PCR steps. The Illumina HiSeq platform was used with custom primers to sequence TCR alpha and beta cDNA libraries. Concerning the study's data processing: MiGEC processed the raw reads to extract unique molecular identifiers, while MiXCR was used to determine the CDR3 positions. Recombination models were inferred per individual with the repgenHMM and IGoR tools using an EM algorithm. The tcR package in R was used for shared clonotype analysis, with sharing normalized by the product of cloneset sizes. To study raw recombination without the effects of thymic and clonal selection, out-of-frame nonproductive sequences were analyzed. TCRdb reworked the public reads: Q25 trimming with fastp, MiXCR clone assembly, productive beta chains retained. Merged by CDR3 protein, the rows form single entries marked with the most common genes and DNA. The V and J calls were not made by the authors but by TCRdb's processing. The sample contains around 490,000 distinct CDR3 sequences, roughly 15% of them found a single time. The biggest ten clones account for more than 0.4% of the sample.

This sample is part of a study of identical twins (dated by TCRdb to about 2016). Study-wide context: To test whether fetal clonotypes persist, the study used deep sequencing on TCR alpha and beta repertoires from monozygotic twins, unrelated adults of various ages, and cord blood. To rule out contamination, replicate twin experiments were performed at different times with different library preparation protocols.

Every donor was a healthy Caucasian. Three pairs of female monozygotic twins, all aged roughly 18 to 30 years, made up the twin cohort. Positive isolation kits from Invitrogen were used to isolate the CD4+ and CD8+ T cell populations. Broad study findings and their caveats: Zero-insertion analyses could be partly confounded by invariant T cells such as MAIT and iNKT, though diverse VJ usage argued against such confounding for most clonotypes. Compared with coincidental sharing between unrelated individuals, out-of-frame TCR alpha sequences shared between twins had an excess of sequences with low generation probability. Abundant cord blood beta clonotypes had fewer insertions, young adult naive repertoires showed a similar but weaker trend, and memory repertoires showed no such trend. Because the same donors could not be followed over many years, the conclusions relied on cross-sectional statistical analysis. In monozygotic twins, recombination models systematically underestimated out-of-frame TCR alpha sharing, but the models matched the sharing seen between unrelated individuals. In beta out-of-frame sequences, excess twin sharing was weaker, because having fewer shared sequences lowered the signal-to-noise ratio.

This same sample was also part of a study on yellow fever vaccine responses in identical twins. As that second paper reports: According to the authors, in identical twins the way T cells responded to vaccination appeared partly convergent and partly personalized. In the study, vaccine-responding T cell clones were precisely tracked in identical twins.

Sequencing input: CD4+ T cells sorted from blood. The chain joins TRBV21-1 to TRBJ1-2; no check of the table's D call, TRBD1, against the DNA was made. TRBV21-1 is deemed a pseudogene. The origin of this receptor is a young woman in good health. The nucleotide sequence reads TGTGCCAGCCGGGATTTATGCGCCCGGATCTATGGCTACACCTTC. Its product reads: CASRDLCARIYGYTF.